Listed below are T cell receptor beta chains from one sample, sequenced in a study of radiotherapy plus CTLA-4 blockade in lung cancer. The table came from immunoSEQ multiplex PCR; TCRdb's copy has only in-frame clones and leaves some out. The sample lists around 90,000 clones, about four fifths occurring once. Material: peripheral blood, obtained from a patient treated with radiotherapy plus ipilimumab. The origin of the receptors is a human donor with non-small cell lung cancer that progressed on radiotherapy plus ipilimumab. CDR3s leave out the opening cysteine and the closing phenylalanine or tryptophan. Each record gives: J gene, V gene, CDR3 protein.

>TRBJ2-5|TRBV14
ASSQDRGSTRGETQY
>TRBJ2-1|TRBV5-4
ASSLTGSYNEQF
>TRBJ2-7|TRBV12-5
ASGLAMSYEQY
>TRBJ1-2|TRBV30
AWNAGGHYGYT
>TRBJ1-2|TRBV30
AWQPGGGGYT
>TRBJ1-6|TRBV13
ASNLRDSDSPLH
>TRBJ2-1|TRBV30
AWSVDYTSFSYNEQF
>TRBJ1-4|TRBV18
ASSLNRETNEKLF
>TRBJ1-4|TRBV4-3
ASSQDQTGAEKLF
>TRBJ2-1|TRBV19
ASSITGVRF
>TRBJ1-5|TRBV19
ASSFSADRIYNQPQH
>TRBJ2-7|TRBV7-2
ASSLGEVYEQY
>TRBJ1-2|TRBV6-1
ASSSPRGGVSGYT
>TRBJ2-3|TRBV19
ASSIGYAQDTQY
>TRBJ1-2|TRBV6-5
ASSYTSLISEGYT
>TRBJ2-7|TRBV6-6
ASTLAGLSYEQY
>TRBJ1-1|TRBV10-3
AISESVAVNTEAF
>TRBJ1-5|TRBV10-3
AISRDRDNQPQH
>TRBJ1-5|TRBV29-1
SVGESQPQH
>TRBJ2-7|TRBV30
ASGRGTYEQY
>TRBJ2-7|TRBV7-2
ASSPGRAYEQY
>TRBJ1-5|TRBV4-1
ASSRDEGSNQPQH
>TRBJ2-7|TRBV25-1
ASSTDYEQY
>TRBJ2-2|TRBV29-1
SARGDRNTGELF